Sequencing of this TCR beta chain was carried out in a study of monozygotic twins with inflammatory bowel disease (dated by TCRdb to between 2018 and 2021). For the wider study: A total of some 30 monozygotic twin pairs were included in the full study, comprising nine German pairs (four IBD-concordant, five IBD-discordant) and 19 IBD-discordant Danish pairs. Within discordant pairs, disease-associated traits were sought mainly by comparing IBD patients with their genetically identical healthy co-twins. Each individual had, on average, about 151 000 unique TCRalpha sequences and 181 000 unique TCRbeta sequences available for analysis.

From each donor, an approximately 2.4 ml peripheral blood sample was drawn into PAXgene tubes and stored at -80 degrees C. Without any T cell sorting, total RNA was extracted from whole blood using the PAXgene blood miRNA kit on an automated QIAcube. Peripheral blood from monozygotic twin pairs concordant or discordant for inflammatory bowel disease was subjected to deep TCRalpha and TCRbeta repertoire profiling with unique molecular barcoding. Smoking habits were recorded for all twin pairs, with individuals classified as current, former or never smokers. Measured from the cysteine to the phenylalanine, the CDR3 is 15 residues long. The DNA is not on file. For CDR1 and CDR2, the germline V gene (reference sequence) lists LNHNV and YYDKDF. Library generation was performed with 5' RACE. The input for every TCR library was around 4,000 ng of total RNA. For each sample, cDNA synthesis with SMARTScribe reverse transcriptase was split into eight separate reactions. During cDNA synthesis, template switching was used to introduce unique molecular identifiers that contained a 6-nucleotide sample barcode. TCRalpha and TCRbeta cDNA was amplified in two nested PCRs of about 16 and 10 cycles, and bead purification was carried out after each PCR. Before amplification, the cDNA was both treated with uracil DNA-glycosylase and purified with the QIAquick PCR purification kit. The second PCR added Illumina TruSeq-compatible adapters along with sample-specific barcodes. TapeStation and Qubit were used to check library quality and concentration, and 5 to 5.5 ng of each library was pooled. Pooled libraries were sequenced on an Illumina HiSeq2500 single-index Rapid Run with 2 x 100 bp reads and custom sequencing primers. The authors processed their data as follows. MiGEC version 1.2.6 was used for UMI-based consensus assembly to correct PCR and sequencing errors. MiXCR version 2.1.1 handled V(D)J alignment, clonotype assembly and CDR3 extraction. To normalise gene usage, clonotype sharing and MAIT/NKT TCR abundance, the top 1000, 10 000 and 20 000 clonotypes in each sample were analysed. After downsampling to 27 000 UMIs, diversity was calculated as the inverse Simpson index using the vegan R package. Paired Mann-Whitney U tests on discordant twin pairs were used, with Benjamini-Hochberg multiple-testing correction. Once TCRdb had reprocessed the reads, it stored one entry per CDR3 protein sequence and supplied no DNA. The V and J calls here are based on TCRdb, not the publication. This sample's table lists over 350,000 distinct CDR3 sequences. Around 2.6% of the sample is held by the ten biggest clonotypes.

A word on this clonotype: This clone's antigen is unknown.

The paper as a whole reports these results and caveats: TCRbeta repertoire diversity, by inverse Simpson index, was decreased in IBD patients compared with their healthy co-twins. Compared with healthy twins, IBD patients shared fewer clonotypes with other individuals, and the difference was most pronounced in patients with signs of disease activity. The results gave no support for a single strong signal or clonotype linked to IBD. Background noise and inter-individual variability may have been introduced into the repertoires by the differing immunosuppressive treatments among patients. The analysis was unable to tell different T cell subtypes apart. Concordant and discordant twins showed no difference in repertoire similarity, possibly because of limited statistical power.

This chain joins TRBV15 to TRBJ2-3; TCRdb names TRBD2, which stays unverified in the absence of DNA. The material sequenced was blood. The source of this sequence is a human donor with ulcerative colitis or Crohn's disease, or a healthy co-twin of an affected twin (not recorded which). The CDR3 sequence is CATSNPAGGTDTQYF. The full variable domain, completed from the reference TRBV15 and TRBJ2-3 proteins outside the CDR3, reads DAMVIQNPRYQVTQFGKPVTLSCSQTLNHNVMYWYQQKSSQAPKLLFHYYDKDFNNEADTPDNFQSRRPNTSFCFLDIRSPGLGDTAMYLCATSNPAGGTDTQYFGPGTRLTVL.